A single sample gave rise to the 20 T cell receptor beta chains below, sequenced in a study of T cell responses to AZD1222 COVID-19 vaccine (dated by TCRdb to about 2021). This specimen's time point label, interpreted: baseline before first vaccination. Libraries were constructed by the immunoSEQ multiplex PCR assay. TCRdb holds this immuneACCESS table with in-frame rearrangements only. Some clones are missing; in checked studies, unresolved V genes explain under half, and the rest has no known cause. This sample has roughly 260,000 clones in its table, and over 90% of those were observed once. 0.55% of the sample goes to the ten largest clones. The sequencing here drew on peripheral blood, taken on day 0 of AZD1222 vaccination. These TCRs come from an adult in good health.

Only one count was recorded for this clone. The V call is TRBV6-2 or TRBV6-3, the J call TRBJ1-5, with D tentatively TRBD1 (5 bases). V gave up 3 bases and J gave up 2 bases, with 11 bases separating them. The germline gives CDR1 MNHEY, CDR2 SVGEGT. The CDR3 is 15 residues long. Written as DNA, the CDR3 is TGTGCCAGCAGTTATGGGGGTATGCGCAATCAGCCCCAGCATTTT. Translated: CASSYGGMRNQPQHF.

The rearrangement joins TRBV3-1 (or the pseudogene TRBV3-2) to TRBJ2-1; D is perhaps TRBD2 (6 bases). This CDR3 spans 15 amino acids. Germline V gene sequence: CDR1 LGHDT, CDR2 YNNKEL (reference sequence). Trimming pared 4 bases from V and 8 bases from J, leaving 18 bases between. Here the CDR3 DNA reads TGTGCCAGCAGCCGCTGGGGTAGGAGGAGGGATGAGCAGTTCTTC. It is translated as CASSRWGRRRDEQFF.

The chain recombines TRBV4-2 with TRBJ2-1; no definite D call. The CDR3 is 13 amino acids. V dropped 1 base and J dropped 9 bases, with 10 bases sitting between them. Germline assignment: CDR1 LGHNA and CDR2 YNFKEQ. CDR3 sequence: CASSQVSSSEQFF. The CDR3 bases are TGTGCCAGCAGCCAAGTAAGTAGCTCTGAGCAGTTCTTC.

The rearrangement uses TRBV10-1 and TRBJ2-3; no firm D call. V shed 2 bases and J shed 0 bases, with 12 bases lying between them. The CDR3 is 16 residues long. The germline V gene has CDR1 WNHNN and CDR2 SYGVQD (reference sequence). The CDR3 is CASSENMAESTDTQYF. The CDR3 region has the DNA TGCGCCAGCAGTGAGAACATGGCGGAAAGCACAGATACGCAGTATTTT.

This clone has only one observation. CDR3 in amino acids: CASSQDRLNGYTF. In DNA, the CDR3 is TGTGCCAGCAGCCAGGACAGGCTTAACGGCTACACCTTC. This rearrangement joins TRBV7-8 to TRBJ1-2, with TRBD1 matching over 7 bases. The V and J ends lost 5 bases and 8 bases, in that order; junction bases with no gene match: 8. Germline V lookup: CDR1 SGHVS, CDR2 FQNEAQ. The CDR3 consists of 13 residues.

This clone was observed once. The chain carries TRBV12-3 or TRBV12-4 and TRBJ2-7; 7 positions match TRBD2. Trimming at V came to 6 bases and at J to 3 bases, leaving 5 bases not matched to a gene. The CDR3 is 13 residues long. CDR3 region: CASSLGGGYEQYF. The CDR3 nucleotides read TGTGCCAGCAGCCTGGGGGGGGGCTACGAGCAGTACTTC.

V gene TRBV16 combines with J gene TRBJ2-7, with a tentative D call TRBD1 (6 bases). The ends were cut back, 0 bases at V and 2 bases at J, with 8 bases in the middle. Germline V gene data show CDR1 as KGHSY and CDR2 as FQNENV. CDR3 length: 14 amino acids. The CDR3 DNA follows: TGTGCCAGCAGCCAATCGGCAGGGGCCTACGAGCAGTACTTC. Protein sequence: CASSQSAGAYEQYF.

This clone was found once. The chain couples TRBV9 to TRBJ1-2, with D uncertain. Germline V lookup: CDR1 SGDLS, CDR2 YYNGEE. V shed 3 bases and J shed 4 bases, with 19 bases lying between them. This CDR3 is 16 amino acids long. CDR3 amino acids: CASSASTGRQAYGYTF. The CDR3 nucleotides are TGTGCCAGCAGCGCATCCACGGGTCGGCAGGCCTATGGCTACACCTTC.

The chain carries TRBV2 and TRBJ2-7, with 9 bases matching TRBD1. The germline V gene has CDR1 SNHLY and CDR2 FYNNEI. V lost 11 bases, J lost 2 bases, and 10 bases stayed unmatched. There are 14 residues in the CDR3. CDR3: CAGKWGQGPYEQYF. DNA of the CDR3: TGTGCCGGGAAGTGGGGACAGGGACCCTACGAGCAGTACTTC. Full variable domain (missing parts from reference TRBV2 and TRBJ2-7): EPEVTQTPSHQVTQMGQEVILRCVPISNHLYFYWYRQILGQKVEFLVSFYNNEISEKSEIFDDQFSVERPDGSNFTLKIRSTKLEDSAMYFCAGKWGQGPYEQYFGPGTRLTVT.

The V gene is TRBV2, the J gene TRBJ1-6; D is ambiguous. Trimming left V 4 bases short and J 7 bases short, with 8 bases between. Germline lookup yields CDR1 SNHLY and CDR2 FYNNEI. The CDR3 totals 13 residues. CDR3: CASSGAPNSPLHF. CDR3 bases: TGTGCCAGCAGTGGGGCCCCCAATTCACCCCTCCACTTT.

The V and J genes are TRBV5-1 and TRBJ1-5, with TRBD1 as a possible D gene (5 bases). The length of the CDR3 is 14 residues. Germline V gene lookup returns CDR1 SGHRS and CDR2 YFSETQ. The V end lost 4 bases, the J end lost 6 bases, and 14 bases lay between the germline ends. The CDR3 region is CASSPEGGTQPQHF. Written as DNA, the CDR3 is TGCGCCAGCAGCCCGGAGGGAGGGACTCAGCCCCAGCATTTT.

The V gene is TRBV9, the J gene TRBJ2-1, with 9 bases matching TRBD1. The junction had 10 bases not matched to a gene; V was cut back by 0 bases and J by 6 bases. CDR1 is SGDLS and CDR2 is YYNGEE in the germline V gene. This CDR3 has 17 residues. CDR3 sequence reads: CASSVALETGGRNEQFF. CDR3 DNA sequence: TGTGCCAGCAGCGTAGCTTTAGAGACAGGGGGTCGCAATGAGCAGTTCTTC.

The chain recombines TRBV5-1 with TRBJ2-7; 7 bases are a match to TRBD2. Germline values: CDR1 SGHRS, CDR2 YFSETQ. J gave up 1 base and V 2 bases, and 3 bases lay outside the gene matches. This CDR3 comprises 14 residues. Here the CDR3 reads CASSLLALSYEQYF. The CDR3 nucleotides read TGCGCCAGCAGCTTACTAGCGCTATCCTACGAGCAGTACTTC.

The chain carries TRBV4-3 and TRBJ2-3, with D perhaps TRBD2 (6 bases). From germline, CDR1 is LGHNA and CDR2 YSLEER. V was shortened by 0 bases and J by 3 bases, with 7 bases between the two germline ends. The CDR3 has 14 residues. The CDR3 sequence: CASSQDGRTDTQYF. CDR3 nucleotide sequence: TGCGCCAGCAGCCAAGATGGGAGGACAGATACGCAGTATTTT.

This rearrangement joins TRBV30 to TRBJ2-1, with 7 bases lining up with TRBD2. The V and J ends lost 0 bases and 2 bases, in that order; junction bases with no gene match: 7. The CDR3 consists of 16 residues. Germline CDR1 reads GTSNPN; CDR2 reads SVGIG (reference sequence). The CDR3 nucleotides read TGTGCCTGGAGTGTAAGGGCGGGGAGGGCCTACAATGAGCAGTTCTTC. Its translation: CAWSVRAGRAYNEQFF.

The CDR3 reads CASSRQGTEQYF. The CDR3, as DNA: TGTGCCAGCAGTCGACAGGGAACCGAGCAGTACTTC. The chain has TRBV6-5 and TRBJ2-7; the match to TRBD1 covers 7 bases. The CDR3 length is 12 residues. Germline CDR1 MNHEY, CDR2 SVGAGI. V shed 5 bases, J shed 6 bases, and the junction held 4 bases outside the gene matches.

The chain is built from TRBV19 and TRBJ1-1, with D perhaps matching TRBD1 (5 bases). This CDR3 is 11 amino acids long. Trimming removed 10 bases at V and 7 bases at J, with 13 bases between. The V gene's germline CDR1 is LNHDA and CDR2 SQIVND (reference sequence). The CDR3 loop is CAIRGAYEAFF. The DNA of the CDR3 is TGTGCCATCCGGGGCGCCTATGAAGCTTTCTTT.

This clone was seen a few times. V and J are TRBV11-3 and TRBJ2-2, with 9 bases that match TRBD2. Trimming took 5 bases from V and 5 from J; bases not matched to a gene: 9. This CDR3 has 16 amino acids. Germline lookup yields CDR1 SGHNT and CDR2 YENEEA. The CDR3 loop is CASSATSGGGTGELFF. CDR3 coding DNA: TGTGCCAGCAGCGCGACTAGCGGAGGGGGTACCGGGGAGCTGTTTTTT.

The chain links TRBV10-3 to TRBJ2-1, with 8 bases lining up with TRBD2. Germline CDR1 is ENHRY and CDR2 is SYGVKD. This CDR3 is built from 14 residues. Trimming cost V 5 bases and J 5 bases; bases outside gene matches: 5. Here the CDR3 DNA reads TGTGCCATCAGTAAGCGGGGGCCCGACAATGAGCAGTTCTTC. It is translated as CAISKRGPDNEQFF.

The chain couples TRBV18 to TRBJ2-1; no clear D. V lost 3 bases, J lost 3 bases, and 21 bases lay in between. CDR3 length equals 18 residues. CDR1 and CDR2 from the germline V gene are KGHSH and LQKENI. The CDR3 region is CASSPGSDGVFDYNEQFF. CDR3 coding DNA: TGTGCCAGCTCACCCGGGTCAGATGGTGTTTTCGACTACAATGAGCAGTTCTTC.